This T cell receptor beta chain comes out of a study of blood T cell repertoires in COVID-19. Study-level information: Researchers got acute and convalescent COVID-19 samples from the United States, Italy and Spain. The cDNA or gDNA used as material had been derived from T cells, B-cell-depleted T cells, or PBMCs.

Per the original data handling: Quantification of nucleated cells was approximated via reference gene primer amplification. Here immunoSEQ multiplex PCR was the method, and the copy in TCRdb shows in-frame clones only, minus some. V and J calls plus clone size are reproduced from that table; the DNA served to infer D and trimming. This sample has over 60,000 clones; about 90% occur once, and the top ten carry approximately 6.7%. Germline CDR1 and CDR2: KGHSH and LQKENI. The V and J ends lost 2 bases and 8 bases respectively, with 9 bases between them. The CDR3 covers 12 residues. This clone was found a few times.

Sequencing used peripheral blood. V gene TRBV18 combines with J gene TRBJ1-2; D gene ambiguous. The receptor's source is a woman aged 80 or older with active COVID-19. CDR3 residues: CASSPKGDGYTF. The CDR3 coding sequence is TGTGCCAGCTCACCAAAGGGAGACGGCTACACCTTC.